This T cell receptor beta chain is drawn from a study of T cell changes during pregnancy in multiple sclerosis. Profiling relied on immunoSEQ multiplex PCR, and the TCRdb table lists in-frame clones only, not all of them. The table has about 44,000 clones, around nine tenths seen once. This CDR3 comprises 14 residues. Trimming removed 1 base from V and 6 bases from J, with 10 bases in between. Germline V gene sequence: CDR1 SGHDN, CDR2 FVKESK. The source of this sequence is a female donor with multiple sclerosis, enrolled in a pregnancy study. The chain is built from TRBV14 and TRBJ1-5; D possibly corresponds to TRBD1 (6 bases). Here the sequenced sample was CD4+ T cells from peripheral blood mononuclear cells, taken in the first trimester of pregnancy. CDR3 coding DNA: TGTGCCAGCAGCCAAGCAGGGGTTGGTCAGCCCCAGCATTTT. It translates to CASSQAGVGQPQHF.